These 4 T cell receptor beta chains were all obtained from the same sample, sequenced in a study of cytomegalovirus exposure and HLA in healthy donors. Assay used: immunoSEQ multiplex PCR; TCRdb lists only in-frame clones, some missing. The sample has approximately 100,000 clones; approximately 90% are singletons. Sequenced sample: PBMCs. These receptors originate from a woman aged 30 to 39 in good health and CMV-seronegative.

The V and J genes are TRBV29-1 and TRBJ1-1, with D maybe TRBD1 (6 bases). Germline values: CDR1 SQVTM, CDR2 ANQGSEA. The CDR3 is made up of 12 amino acids. Trimming cost V 5 bases and J 3 bases, with 10 bases left between them. CDR3 in DNA: TGCAGCGTTTGGCACAGGGACACTGAAGCTTTCTTT. Translated: CSVWHRDTEAFF.

The gene calls are TRBV4-3 and TRBJ1-3; D remains unclear. The CDR3 runs to 16 residues. V lost 6 bases to trimming and J lost 2 bases, with 17 bases between them. CDR1 is LGHNA, CDR2 YSLEER, per germline. The CDR3 spells CASSLGGPQAGNTIYF. The CDR3 DNA reads as TGCGCCAGCAGTCTAGGCGGGCCTCAAGCTGGAAACACCATATATTTT.

This clone was seen a few times. The genes are TRBV7-2 and TRBJ1-5, with a possible D match to TRBD1 (5 bases). Trimming left V 4 bases short and J 0 bases short, with 7 bases between. CDR3 length equals 14 residues. CDR1 and CDR2 (germline): SGHTA, FQGNSA. CDR3 in amino acids: CASSSDSSNQPQHF. Here the CDR3 DNA reads TGTGCCAGCAGCTCCGACAGTAGCAATCAGCCCCAGCATTTT.

The V gene is TRBV25-1, the J gene TRBJ2-5; no clear D. V dropped 6 bases and J dropped 0 bases, with 14 bases sitting between them. Per germline, CDR1 MGHDK and CDR2 SYGVNS. This CDR3 comprises 15 residues. In DNA form, the CDR3 reads TGTGCCAGCAGCGGAGTCAACCTTTACCAAGAGACCCAGTACTTC. Translation gives CASSGVNLYQETQYF.